This T cell receptor (beta chain) was found in a study of blood T cell repertoires in COVID-19. Sequencing used immunoSEQ multiplex PCR; TCRdb keeps in-frame clones, though not all of them. This sample yields some 110,000 clones, of which 75% to 90% are seen a single time; 7% to 9% belongs to the top ten. The CDR3 is made up of 17 amino acids. CDR1 MNHEY and CDR2 SMNVEV come from the germline V gene (reference sequence). Deletions cut 3 bases from V and 4 bases from J, with 22 bases between. This clone was recorded at least ten times. This TCR was sampled from a man in his sixties or seventies with acute or convalescent COVID-19. The chain couples TRBV27 to TRBJ2-7; a possible D gene is TRBD2 (6 bases). The material sequenced was peripheral blood. The DNA of the CDR3 is TGTGCCAGCAGTTTGTGGCGAGCGGGTGCCTCCTTTTACGAGCAGTACTTC. Translating gives CASSLWRAGASFYEQYF.